This TCR beta chain was profiled in a study of T cells in Graves' hyperthyroidism and ophthalmopathy. General observations from the study: Ophthalmopathy, as predicted by the model, came a median around 6 months after the prediction.

The TCR beta CDR3 regions underwent amplification using RNA transcripts as the source. RT-PCR in the first round (using the HTBI primer set) targeted the TCR CDR3. TCRdb itself ran the multiplex PCR reads through MiXCR, one entry per CDR3 protein. The sample includes 500,000 to 800,000 distinct CDR3 sequences, approximately 15% of them seen just once. At least ten counts were recorded for this clonotype. Its antigen is unknown. This sequence originates from a woman aged 45-60 years with Graves' ophthalmopathy. Specimen: blood.

The CDR3 DNA is TGTGCCAGCAGCTTATCGCCAGGGAGTCAGCCCCAGCATTTT. Its translation is CASSLSPGSQPQHF. The chain uses TRBV7-9 and TRBJ1-5, with D maybe TRBD1 (5 bases). There are 14 residues in the CDR3. Trimming stripped 2 bases from V and 6 bases from J, with 11 bases between. Germline assignment: CDR1 SEHNR and CDR2 FQNEAQ (reference sequence).